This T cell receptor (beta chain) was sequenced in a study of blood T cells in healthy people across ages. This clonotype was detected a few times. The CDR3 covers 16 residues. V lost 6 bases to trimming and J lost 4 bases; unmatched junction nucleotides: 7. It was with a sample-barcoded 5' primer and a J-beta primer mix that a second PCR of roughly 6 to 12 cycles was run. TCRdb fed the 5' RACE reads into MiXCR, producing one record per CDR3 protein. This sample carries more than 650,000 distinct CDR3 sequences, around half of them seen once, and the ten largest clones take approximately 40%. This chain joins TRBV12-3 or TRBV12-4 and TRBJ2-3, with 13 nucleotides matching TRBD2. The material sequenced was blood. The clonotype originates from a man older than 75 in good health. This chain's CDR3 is CASRQRTSGSADTQYF. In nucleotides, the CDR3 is TGTGCCAGCAGACAACGGACTAGCGGGAGTGCAGATACGCAGTATTTT.